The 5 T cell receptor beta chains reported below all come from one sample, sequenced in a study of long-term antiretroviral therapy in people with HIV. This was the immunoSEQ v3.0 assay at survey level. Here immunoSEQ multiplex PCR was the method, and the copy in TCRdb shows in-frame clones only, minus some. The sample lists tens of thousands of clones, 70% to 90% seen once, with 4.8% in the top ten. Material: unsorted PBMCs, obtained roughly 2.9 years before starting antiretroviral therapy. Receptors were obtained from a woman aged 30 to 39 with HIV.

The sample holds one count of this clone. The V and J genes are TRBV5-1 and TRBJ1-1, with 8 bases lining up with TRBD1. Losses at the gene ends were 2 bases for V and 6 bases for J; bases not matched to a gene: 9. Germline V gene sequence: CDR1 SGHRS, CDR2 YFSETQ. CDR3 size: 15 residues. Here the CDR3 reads CASSFSQGAYAEAFF. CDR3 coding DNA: TGCGCCAGCAGCTTCTCGCAGGGGGCTTACGCTGAAGCTTTCTTT.

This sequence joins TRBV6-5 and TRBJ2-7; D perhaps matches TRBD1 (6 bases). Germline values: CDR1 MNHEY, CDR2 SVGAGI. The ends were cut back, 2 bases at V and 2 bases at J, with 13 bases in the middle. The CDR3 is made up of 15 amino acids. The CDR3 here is CASSYTRTVTYEQYF. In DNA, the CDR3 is TGTGCCAGCAGTTACACCCGGACAGTCACCTACGAGCAGTACTTC.

The CDR3: CARGDRGRDTGELFF. CDR3 in DNA: TGTGCCAGGGGGGACAGGGGGCGCGACACCGGGGAGCTGTTTTTT. The chain links TRBV30 to TRBJ2-2, with TRBD1 identical over 12 bases. Per germline, CDR1 GTSNPN and CDR2 SVGIG (reference sequence). V was clipped by 8 bases and J by 3 bases; unmatched bases: 7. The CDR3 length is 15 residues. Using reference TRBV30 and TRBJ2-2 for the parts outside the CDR3, the full variable domain is SQTIHQWPATLVQPVGSPLSLECTVEGTSNPNLYWYRQAAGRGLQLLFYSVGIGQISSEVPQNLSASRPQDRQFILSSKKLLLSDSGFYLCARGDRGRDTGELFFGEGSRLTVL.

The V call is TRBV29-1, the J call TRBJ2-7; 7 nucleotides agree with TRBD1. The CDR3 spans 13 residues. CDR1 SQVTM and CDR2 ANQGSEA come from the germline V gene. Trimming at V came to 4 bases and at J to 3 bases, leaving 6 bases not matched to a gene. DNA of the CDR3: TGCAGCGTTGCGGGACAGCTAGACTACGAGCAGTACTTC. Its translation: CSVAGQLDYEQYF.

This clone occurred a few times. The CDR3 sequence is CASRFYSSGSGYTF. CDR3 nucleotide sequence: TGTGCCAGCAGGTTCTATAGTTCGGGGAGCGGCTACACCTTC. The gene calls are TRBV27 and TRBJ1-2; D unclear. V was shortened by 6 bases and J by 8 bases, with 19 bases between the two germline ends. The length of the CDR3 is 14 residues. Per the germline V gene, CDR1 is MNHEY and CDR2 is SMNVEV (reference sequence).